The 24 T cell receptor beta chains presented below share a single source sample, sequenced in a study of blood T cells in healthy people across ages. For the second PCR, which ran for 7 to 11 cycles, a sample-barcoded 5' primer and a J-beta primer mix were used. MiXCR was run by TCRdb on the 5' RACE reads, yielding one entry per CDR3 protein. The table records 800,000 to 900,000 distinct CDR3 sequences, 62% of them present only once. The source material was blood. The origin of the receptors is a man under 40 in good health.

J is TRBJ2-1 and V is TRBV7-8; 11 positions agree with TRBD2. This CDR3 spans 16 amino acids. V gave up 4 bases and J gave up 6 bases; unmatched junction bases: 8. Germline-derived CDR1 and CDR2 are SGHVS and FQNEAQ. The CDR3 DNA sequence: TGTGCCAGCAGCTCCGTAGCGGGGGGGCTCGGCAATGAGCAGTTCTTC. Translation gives CASSSVAGGLGNEQFF.

The chain uses TRBV7-2 and TRBJ2-4; TRBD1 or TRBD2 may be the D gene (5 bases each). The CDR3 has 16 residues. Between the trimmed V and J ends, which lost 5 bases and 0 bases, there was a span of 14 bases. The germline CDR1 and CDR2 sequences are SGHTA and FQGNSA. The DNA for the CDR3 is TGTGCCAGCAGCCCACCGGGGCTTTTAGCCAAAAACATTCAGTACTTC. It codes for CASSPPGLLAKNIQYF.

This clonotype appeared a few times. Its ends do not fully match the called genes, so a read error is possible. The chain recombines TRBV20-1 with TRBJ2-1; 13 bases agree with TRBD2. CDR3 length equals 18 residues. The V gene's germline CDR1 is DFQATT and CDR2 SNEGSKA (reference sequence). The CDR3 spells CSARGGLAGAYSYNEQFF. DNA for the CDR3: TGCAGTGCCAGAGGAGGACTAGCGGGGGCATACTCCTACAATGAGCAGTTCTTC.

The CDR3 region has the DNA TGCGCCAGCAGCCAAGAGGTACAAGGGCGGTCTGAAGCTTTCTTT. Protein product: CASSQEVQGRSEAFF. The rearrangement joins TRBV4-3 to TRBJ1-1; no definite D call. There are 15 residues in the CDR3. V was trimmed by 0 bases and J by 6 bases, leaving 14 bases between them. CDR1 is LGHNA, CDR2 YSLEER, per germline.

In this sample, this clonotype turned up a few times. The chain joins TRBV28 to TRBJ2-7, with TRBD1 identical over 8 bases. The CDR3 extends over 15 amino acids. Looked up from germline, CDR1 is MDHEN and CDR2 is SYDVKM. Trimming removed 2 bases from V and 1 base from J; junction bases left unmatched: 4. The DNA of the CDR3 is TGTGCCAGCAGTTTAGGGCAGGGGGCGTCCTACGAGCAGTACTTC. This encodes CASSLGQGASYEQYF.

The chain joins TRBV7-2 to TRBJ2-7; 7 bases agree with TRBD1. Germline CDR1 is SGHTA and CDR2 is FQGNSA. V lost 3 bases, J lost 4 bases, and 6 bases stayed unmatched. The CDR3 runs to 14 residues. The CDR3 is CASSLGTETYEQYF. The CDR3 coding sequence is TGTGCCAGCAGCTTGGGGACAGAGACTTACGAGCAGTACTTC.

This sequence joins TRBV29-1 and TRBJ2-1; either TRBD1 or TRBD2 may fit D (7 bases each). Deletions cut 5 bases from V and 2 bases from J, with 10 bases between. The CDR3 is made up of 13 amino acids. CDR1 and CDR2 from the germline V gene are SQVTM and ANQGSEA. The CDR3 DNA follows: TGCAGCGTTCAGGGGGGGACCTACAATGAGCAGTTCTTC. Protein: CSVQGGTYNEQFF.

The rearrangement links TRBV15 to TRBJ2-7, with a possible D match to TRBD2 (5 bases). Trimming removed 2 bases from V and 6 bases from J, with 11 bases in between. The CDR3 covers 13 residues. The germline gives CDR1 LNHNV, CDR2 YYDKDF (reference sequence). CDR3 in amino acids: CATSRSERVEQYF. The CDR3 bases are TGTGCCACCAGCAGATCGGAGAGGGTCGAGCAGTACTTC.

This clonotype occurred a few times. This rearrangement joins TRBV7-6 to TRBJ2-7; D unclear. This CDR3 has 14 amino acids. V shed 5 bases and J shed 1 base, with 12 bases lying between them. Germline V gene lookup returns CDR1 SGHVS and CDR2 FNYEAQ. The CDR3 sequence: CASSAGPTSYEQYF. CDR3 DNA sequence: TGTGCCAGCAGCGCCGGGCCCACGTCCTACGAGCAGTACTTC.

This clonotype was detected ten times or more. The chain recombines TRBV7-2 with TRBJ2-1; perhaps TRBD1 as D (6 bases). The V gene's germline CDR1 is SGHTA and CDR2 FQGNSA. CDR3 size: 12 residues. V lost 6 bases, J lost 8 bases, and 11 bases lay in between. This chain's CDR3 is CASREKGDEQFF. DNA for the CDR3: TGTGCCAGCAGAGAGAAGGGGGATGAGCAGTTCTTC.

This rearrangement joins TRBV4-2 to TRBJ2-3; unclear D gene. CDR3 length: 14 residues. The ends were cut back, 0 bases at V and 10 bases at J, with 14 bases in the middle. The germline V gene encodes CDR1 LGHNA and CDR2 YNFKEQ. As DNA, the CDR3 is TGTGCCAGCAGCCAAGATAAACTAAGTAGTTCGCAGTATTTT. This translates into CASSQDKLSSSQYF.

This clonotype was seen only a few times. The chain combines TRBV6-5 with TRBJ1-4; perhaps TRBD1 as D (6 bases). CDR1 and CDR2 from the germline V gene are MNHEY and SVGAGI. This CDR3 has 15 residues. V gave up 4 bases and J gave up 0 bases, with 9 bases separating them. The CDR3 loop reads CASSSYRATNEKLFF. Written as DNA, the CDR3 is TGTGCCAGCAGTTCCTACAGGGCAACTAATGAAAAACTGTTTTTT.

The J gene is TRBJ2-1, the V gene TRBV14; 8 positions agree with TRBD2. The CDR3 has 16 residues. Germline values: CDR1 SGHDN, CDR2 FVKESK. Germline trimming cut 0 bases from V and 4 bases from J; bases unmatched to any gene: 5. As DNA, the CDR3 is TGTGCCAGCAGCCAAGATAAGGCTAGCGGGTACAATGAGCAGTTCTTC. Its translation is CASSQDKASGYNEQFF.

In this sample, this clonotype turned up a few times. This sequence joins TRBV29-1 and TRBJ1-5; D unclear. Germline V gene sequence: CDR1 SQVTM, CDR2 ANQGSEA. V lost 3 bases to trimming and J lost 7 bases, with 13 bases between them. The CDR3 has 13 residues. CDR3 coding DNA: TGCAGCGTTGAGGACGGGGTCGAGCAGCCCCAGCATTTT. As protein: CSVEDGVEQPQHF. The whole variable domain, remainder taken from reference TRBV29-1 and TRBJ1-5, is SAVISQKPSRDICQRGTSLTIQCQVDSQVTMMFWYRQQPGQSLTLIATANQGSEATYESGFVIDKFPISRPNLTFSTLTVSNMSPEDSSIYLCSVEDGVEQPQHFGDGTRLSIL.

The rearrangement uses TRBV24-1 and TRBJ2-5; D is perhaps TRBD1 (6 bases). The germline V and J ends were trimmed by 1 base and 1 base, with 18 bases remaining between them. Germline lookup yields CDR1 KGHDR and CDR2 SFDVKD. The CDR3 has 18 residues. The chain's CDR3 is CATSDFEGGRDPQETQYF. The CDR3 DNA is TGTGCCACCAGTGATTTCGAAGGGGGTAGGGACCCCCAAGAGACCCAGTACTTC.

This clonotype has just a few counts. The rearrangement links TRBV29-1 to TRBJ2-6, with 9 bases fitting TRBD1. The J segment lost 4 bases and the V segment lost 4 bases, leaving 8 bases of the junction unmatched. CDR1 and CDR2 (germline): SQVTM, ANQGSEA. CDR3 length: 16 residues. CDR3 nucleotide sequence: TGCAGCGTTGTTAAACAGGGGGCAAGCGGGGCCAACGTCCTGACTTTC. It specifies CSVVKQGASGANVLTF.

This clonotype showed up just once. The rearrangement links TRBV7-8 to TRBJ2-5; weak D call: TRBD1 (6 bases). V was pared by 6 bases and J by 3 bases, with 11 bases between. This CDR3 has 13 amino acids. CDR1 is SGHVS and CDR2 is FQNEAQ in the germline V gene. CDR3 nucleotides: TGTGCCAGCAGTGAAAACAGGGAAGAGACCCAGTACTTC. The encoded protein is CASSENREETQYF.

This clonotype was found many times. The CDR3 sequence: CSVEDPDRSYNEQFF. The CDR3 coding sequence is TGCAGCGTTGAAGACCCCGACAGGTCCTACAATGAGCAGTTCTTC. The J gene is TRBJ2-1, the V gene TRBV29-1; tentative D call: TRBD1 (6 bases). CDR1 is SQVTM, CDR2 ANQGSEA, per germline. V lost 0 bases and J 1 base, leaving 10 bases between the germline ends. There are 15 residues in the CDR3.

This clonotype was seen a few times. The J gene is TRBJ2-1, the V gene TRBV3-1, with 10 bases that match TRBD1. The CDR3 is made up of 14 amino acids. V lost 3 bases, J lost 7 bases, and 3 bases stayed unmatched. Germline V gives CDR1 LGHDT, CDR2 YNNKEL (reference sequence). CDR3: CASSQDRGMNEQFF. The CDR3 nucleotides read TGTGCCAGCAGCCAGGACAGGGGGATGAATGAGCAGTTCTTC.

This clonotype showed up just once. A junction boundary mismatches the germline segment, possibly from a read error. This chain connects TRBV20-1 to TRBJ2-1; possibly TRBD1 or TRBD2 for D (6 bases each). Germline CDR1 DFQATT, CDR2 SNEGSKA (reference sequence). CDR3 length equals 14 residues. DNA of the CDR3: TGCAGTACCCTAGGAGGGGGGCACTACGATGAGCAGTTCTTC. Translating it yields CSTLGGGHYDEQFF.

V gene TRBV6-2 or TRBV6-3 combines with J gene TRBJ1-6, with TRBD1 matching 7 bases. CDR1 is MNHEY and CDR2 is SVGEGT in the germline V gene. V shed 2 bases, J shed 10 bases, and the junction held 20 bases outside the gene matches. This CDR3 spans 19 amino acids. CDR3 bases: TGTGCCAGCAGTTACGCGGGACCTAGAGACAGGGCGGCACTATCACCCCTCCACTTT. This gives the protein CASSYAGPRDRAALSPLHF.

V usage is TRBV10-3 and J usage is TRBJ2-7, with no clear D. The germline V gene encodes CDR1 ENHRY and CDR2 SYGVKD. The CDR3 consists of 13 residues. The V end lost 4 bases, the J end lost 4 bases, and 11 bases lay between the germline ends. In nucleotides, the CDR3 is TGTGCCATCAGTGGGAACAGCAGGTACGAGCAGTACTTC. It specifies CAISGNSRYEQYF.

For this clonotype: Mismatch with germline at one junction end may stem from a read error. CDR3 DNA: TGTGCCAGCAGCCCCTCGGCGAGCGGCACTCAAGAGACCCGGTACTTC. Protein: CASSPSASGTQETRYF. This rearrangement joins TRBV12-3 or TRBV12-4 to TRBJ2-5; maybe TRBD2 (5 bases). The CDR3 contains 16 residues.

The J gene is TRBJ1-4, the V gene TRBV29-1; no clear D. The germline gives CDR1 SQVTM, CDR2 ANQGSEA. The CDR3 extends over 14 amino acids. V lost 2 bases to trimming and J lost 6 bases, with 13 bases between them. This chain's CDR3 is CSVEKEAGDEKLFF. Written as DNA, the CDR3 is TGCAGCGTTGAAAAAGAGGCAGGTGATGAAAAACTGTTTTTT.